This T cell receptor beta chain was sequenced for a study of patients with pleural tuberculosis. TCRdb reprocessed the reads via MiXCR and lists one record per CDR3 protein. The data contain around 54,000 distinct CDR3 sequences, about 6.8% of them singletons. This clonotype was seen ten or more times. The TCR comes from a human donor with pleural tuberculosis.

The CDR3, as DNA: TGTGCCAGTAGCCCCTCCCGAGGAATCTCCTACAATGAGCAGTTCTTC. Its translation: CASSPSRGISYNEQFF. The V gene is TRBV19, the J gene TRBJ2-1; no clear D gene. This CDR3 contains 16 residues. In germline, CDR1 is LNHDA, CDR2 SQIVND (reference sequence). Trimming left V 6 bases short and J 0 bases short, with 15 bases between.